The text below deals with one TCR beta chain. The sample originates from a study of blood T cell repertoires in COVID-19. In the study overall: Collection of acute and convalescent COVID-19 samples took place in the United States, Italy and Spain.

Methods used by the authors: Reference gene primers were amplified, and this amplification served to estimate nucleated cell counts. Measured with immunoSEQ multiplex PCR; TCRdb has only the in-frame clones, and not every one. D and trimming come from the DNA, and the V and J calls and clone size come from that table. The table records under 200,000 clones, 88% of them present only once. Sequenced sample: peripheral blood. This sequence originates from a man in his forties or fifties with active or convalescent COVID-19.

For the CDR3, the DNA is TGTGCCAGCAGTGGGGACAGGGAAGAGCCCCAGCATTTT. Its protein is CASSGDREEPQHF. This chain uses TRBV2 with TRBJ1-5; TRBD1 aligns across 9 bases. CDR1 SNHLY and CDR2 FYNNEI come from the germline V gene. This CDR3 region has 13 residues. V lost 4 bases and J lost 8; bases outside the gene matches: 3.